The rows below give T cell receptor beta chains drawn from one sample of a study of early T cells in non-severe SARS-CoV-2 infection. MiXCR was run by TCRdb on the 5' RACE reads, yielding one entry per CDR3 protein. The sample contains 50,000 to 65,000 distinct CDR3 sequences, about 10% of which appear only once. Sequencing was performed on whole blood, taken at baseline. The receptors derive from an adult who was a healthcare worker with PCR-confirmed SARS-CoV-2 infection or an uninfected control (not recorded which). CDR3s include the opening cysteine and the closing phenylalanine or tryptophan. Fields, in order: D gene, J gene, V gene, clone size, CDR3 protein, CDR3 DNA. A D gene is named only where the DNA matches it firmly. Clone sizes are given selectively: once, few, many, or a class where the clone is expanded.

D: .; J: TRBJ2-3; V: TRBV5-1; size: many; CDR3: CASSLDRPSKDTQYF; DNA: TGCGCCAGCAGCTTGGATCGGCCTAGTAAAGATACGCAGTATTTT
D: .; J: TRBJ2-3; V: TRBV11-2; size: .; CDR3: CASSLLALGDTQYF; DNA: TGTGCCAGCAGCCTATTAGCACTCGGGGATACGCAGTATTTT
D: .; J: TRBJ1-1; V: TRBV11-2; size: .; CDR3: CASSPGAGPAFF; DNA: TGTGCCAGCAGCCCCGGAGCGGGCCCAGCTTTCTTT
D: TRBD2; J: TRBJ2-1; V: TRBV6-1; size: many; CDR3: CASSDGRTRGPYNEQFF; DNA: TGTGCCAGCAGTGACGGAAGGACTAGAGGCCCCTACAATGAGCAGTTCTTC
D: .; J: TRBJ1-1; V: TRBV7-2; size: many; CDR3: CASSLVRGNAEAFF; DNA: TGTGCCAGCAGCTTAGTGCGGGGGAACGCTGAAGCTTTCTTT
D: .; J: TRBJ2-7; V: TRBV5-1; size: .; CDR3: CASGWGARTYEQYF; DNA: TGCGCCAGCGGTTGGGGGGCACGGACCTACGAGCAGTACTTC
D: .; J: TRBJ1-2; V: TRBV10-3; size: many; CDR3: CAISESNGPGNYGYTF; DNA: TGTGCCATCAGTGAGTCAAATGGACCCGGAAACTATGGCTACACCTTC
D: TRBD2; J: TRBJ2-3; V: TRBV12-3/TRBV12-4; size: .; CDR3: CASSRSGLAGGGYTDTQYF; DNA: TGTGCCAGCAGTCGATCGGGACTAGCGGGGGGCGGGTACACAGATACGCAGTATTTT
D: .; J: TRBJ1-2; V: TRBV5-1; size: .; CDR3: CASSLGQENYGYTF; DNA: TGCGCCAGCAGCTTAGGGCAGGAAAACTATGGCTACACCTTC
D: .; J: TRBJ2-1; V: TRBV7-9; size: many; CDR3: CASSLDSYNEQFF; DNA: TGTGCCAGCAGCTTAGACAGCTACAATGAGCAGTTCTTC
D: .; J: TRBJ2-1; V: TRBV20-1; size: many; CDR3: CSAPDARNEQFF; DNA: TGCAGTGCCCCGGACGCGCGCAATGAGCAGTTCTTC
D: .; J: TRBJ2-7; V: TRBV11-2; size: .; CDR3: CASSLTASSGQYF; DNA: TGTGCCAGCAGCTTAACAGCGAGTAGTGGGCAGTACTTC
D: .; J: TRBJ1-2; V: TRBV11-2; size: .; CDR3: CASSPLHGGYTF; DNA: TGTGCCAGCAGCCCACTTCATGGTGGCTACACCTTC
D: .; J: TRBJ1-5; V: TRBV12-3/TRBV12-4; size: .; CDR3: CASTRTGVYHQHF; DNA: TGTGCCAGCACTCGGACCGGGGTTTACCACCAGCATTTT
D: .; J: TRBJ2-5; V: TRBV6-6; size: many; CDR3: CASSYSGGELETQYF; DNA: TGTGCCAGCAGTTACTCCGGCGGGGAACTAGAGACCCAGTACTTC
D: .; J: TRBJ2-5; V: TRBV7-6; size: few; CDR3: CASSTVAKETQYF; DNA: TGTGCCAGCAGCACGGTGGCTAAAGAGACCCAGTACTTC
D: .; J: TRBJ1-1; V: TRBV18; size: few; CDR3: CASLPMQGNTEAFF; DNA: TGTGCCAGCTTACCAATGCAGGGGAACACTGAAGCTTTCTTT
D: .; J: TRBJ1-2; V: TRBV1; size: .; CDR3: CTSSQYGYTF; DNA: TGCACCAGCAGCCAATATGGCTACACCTTC
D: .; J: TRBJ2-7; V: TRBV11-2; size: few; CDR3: CASSLSPGVGPYEQYF; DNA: TGTGCCAGCAGCTTATCTCCGGGGGTCGGGCCCTACGAGCAGTACTTC
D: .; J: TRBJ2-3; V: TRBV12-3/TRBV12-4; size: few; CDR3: CASSITDTQYF; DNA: TGTGCCAGCAGTATTACAGATACGCAGTATTTT
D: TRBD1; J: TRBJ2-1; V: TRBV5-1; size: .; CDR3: CASSLLGQGDNEQFF; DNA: TGCGCCAGCAGCTTGTTGGGACAGGGTGACAATGAGCAGTTCTTC
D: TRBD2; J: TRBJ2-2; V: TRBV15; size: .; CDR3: CATSRELAGLTGELFF; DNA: TGTGCCACCAGCAGAGAACTAGCGGGACTAACCGGGGAGCTGTTTTTT
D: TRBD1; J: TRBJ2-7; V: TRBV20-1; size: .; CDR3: CSPPTGSSYEQYF; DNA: TGCAGTCCCCCGACAGGGAGCTCCTACGAGCAGTACTTC
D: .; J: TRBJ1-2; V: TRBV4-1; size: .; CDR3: CASSQVLRGAKANYGYTF; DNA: TGCGCCAGCAGCCAAGTCTTGAGGGGCGCAAAGGCTAACTATGGCTACACCTTC
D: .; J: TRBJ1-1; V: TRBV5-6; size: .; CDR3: CASSLGQGIEAFF; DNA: TGTGCCAGCAGCTTGGGGCAGGGGATAGAAGCTTTCTTT
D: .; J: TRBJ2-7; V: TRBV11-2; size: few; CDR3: CASSLGPIPLEQYF; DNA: TGTGCCAGCAGCTTAGGACCGATACCCTTAGAGCAGTACTTC
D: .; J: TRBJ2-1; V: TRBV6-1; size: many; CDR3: CASQQYNEQFF; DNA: TGTGCCAGCCAACAGTACAATGAGCAGTTCTTC
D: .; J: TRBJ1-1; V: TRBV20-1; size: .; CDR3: CSASSPRNTEAFF; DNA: TGCAGTGCTAGTAGTCCGCGGAACACTGAAGCTTTCTTT
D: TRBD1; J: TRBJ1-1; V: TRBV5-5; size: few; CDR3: CASSTTGTGFMNTEAFF; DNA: TGTGCCAGCAGCACAACCGGGACAGGCTTTATGAACACTGAAGCTTTCTTT
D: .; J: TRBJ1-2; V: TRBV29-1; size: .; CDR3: CSVDPGGGYTF; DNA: TGCAGCGTTGATCCCGGAGGTGGCTACACCTTC
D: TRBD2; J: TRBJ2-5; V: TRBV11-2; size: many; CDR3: CASSSLPRAGQETQYF; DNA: TGTGCCAGCAGCTCCCTTCCAAGAGCGGGGCAAGAGACCCAGTACTTC
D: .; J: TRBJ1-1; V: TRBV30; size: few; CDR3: CAWSVGLNTEAFF; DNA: TGTGCCTGGAGTGTAGGCCTGAACACTGAAGCTTTCTTT
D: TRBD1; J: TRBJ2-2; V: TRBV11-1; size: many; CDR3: CASSRTLGAPTGYTGELFF; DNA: TGTGCCAGCAGCCGCACCCTGGGGGCGCCGACAGGGTACACCGGGGAGCTGTTTTTT
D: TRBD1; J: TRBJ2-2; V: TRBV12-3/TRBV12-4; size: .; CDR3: CASGASFGQGIGELFF; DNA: TGTGCCAGCGGAGCCTCCTTCGGACAGGGGATCGGGGAGCTGTTTTTT
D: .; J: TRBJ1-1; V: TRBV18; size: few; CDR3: CASSPIQGWNTEAFF; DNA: TGTGCCAGCTCACCAATTCAGGGATGGAACACTGAAGCTTTCTTT
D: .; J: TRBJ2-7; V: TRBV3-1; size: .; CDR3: CASSQDLSGAREQYF; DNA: TGTGCCAGCAGCCAAGATCTATCGGGGGCGCGCGAGCAGTACTTC
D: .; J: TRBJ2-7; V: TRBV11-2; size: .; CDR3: CASSAYDSYEQYF; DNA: TGTGCCAGCAGCGCCTACGACTCCTACGAGCAGTACTTC
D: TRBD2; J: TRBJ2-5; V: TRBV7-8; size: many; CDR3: CASSFGLAGGLQETQYF; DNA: TGTGCCAGCAGCTTCGGTCTAGCGGGGGGGTTGCAAGAGACCCAGTACTTC
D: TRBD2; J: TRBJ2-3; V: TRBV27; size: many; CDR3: CASSYSTAGRPDTQYF; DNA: TGTGCCAGCAGTTATTCGACAGCGGGGAGGCCAGATACGCAGTATTTT
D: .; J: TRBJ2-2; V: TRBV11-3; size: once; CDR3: CASSLRENRARGGELFF; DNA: TGTGCCAGCAGCTTACGCGAAAACAGGGCCAGGGGCGGGGAGCTGTTTTTT
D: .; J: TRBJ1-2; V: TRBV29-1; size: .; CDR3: CSVAGARYGYTF; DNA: TGCAGCGTTGCGGGTGCGCGATACGGCTACACCTTC
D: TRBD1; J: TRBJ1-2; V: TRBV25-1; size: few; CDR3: CASSPGQGIGYTF; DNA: TGTGCCAGCAGTCCCGGACAGGGCATTGGCTACACCTTC
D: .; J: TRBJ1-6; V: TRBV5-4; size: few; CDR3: CASSDPGNSPLHF; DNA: TGTGCCAGCAGCGACCCAGGGAATTCACCCCTCCACTTT
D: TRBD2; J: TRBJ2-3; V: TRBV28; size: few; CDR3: CASSLSPTSGGPLDTQYF; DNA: TGTGCCAGCAGTTTGTCCCCGACTAGCGGGGGGCCCCTAGATACGCAGTATTTT
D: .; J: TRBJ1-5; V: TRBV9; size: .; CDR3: CASICGNQPQHF; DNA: TGTGCCAGCATATGTGGCAATCAGCCCCAGCATTTT
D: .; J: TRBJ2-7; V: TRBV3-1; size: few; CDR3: CASSQDSRQFNEQYF; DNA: TGTGCCAGCAGCCAAGATTCCCGACAGTTTAACGAGCAGTACTTC
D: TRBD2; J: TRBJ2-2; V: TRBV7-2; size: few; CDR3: CASSLRGGLNTGELFF; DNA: TGTGCCAGCAGTCTACGCGGGGGGCTGAACACCGGGGAGCTGTTTTTT
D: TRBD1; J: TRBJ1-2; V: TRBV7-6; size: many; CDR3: CASSLQFGTGTYTF; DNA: TGTGCCAGCAGCTTACAGTTCGGGACAGGAACCTACACCTTC
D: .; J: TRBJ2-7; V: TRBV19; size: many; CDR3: CASSIRGPNEQYF; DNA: TGTGCCAGTAGTATTCGGGGTCCCAACGAGCAGTACTTC
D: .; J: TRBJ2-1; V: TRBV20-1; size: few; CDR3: CSARGERAAYNEQFF; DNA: TGCAGTGCTAGAGGGGAAAGGGCAGCCTACAATGAGCAGTTCTTC
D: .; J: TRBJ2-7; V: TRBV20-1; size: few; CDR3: CSAIGREIYEQYF; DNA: TGCAGTGCTATCGGACGCGAGATTTACGAGCAGTACTTC
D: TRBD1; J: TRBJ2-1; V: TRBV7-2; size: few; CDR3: CASSLGGQGVVNEQFF; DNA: TGTGCCAGCAGCTTAGGGGGACAGGGGGTCGTCAATGAGCAGTTCTTC
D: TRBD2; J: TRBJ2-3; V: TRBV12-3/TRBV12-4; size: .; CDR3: CASRLAGGRTDTQYF; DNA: TGTGCCAGCAGACTAGCGGGGGGGAGGACAGATACGCAGTATTTT
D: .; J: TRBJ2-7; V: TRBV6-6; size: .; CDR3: CASSPLEEQYF; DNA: TGTGCCAGCAGCCCCCTTGAGGAGCAGTACTTC